Below, 15 T cell receptor beta chains from the same sample are listed, as sequenced in a study of T cell responses to AZD1222 COVID-19 vaccine. The method was immunoSEQ multiplex PCR; TCRdb's version includes in-frame clones alone and lacks a portion of them. The sample lists some 71,000 clones, roughly 87% occurring once. Sequencing was performed on peripheral blood, taken 28 days after the second AZD1222 dose. The receptors were gathered from an adult who received the AZD1222 COVID-19 vaccine.

V usage is TRBV7-2 and J usage is TRBJ2-1; D possibly corresponds to TRBD2 (5 bases). This CDR3 contains 15 residues. The V gene's germline CDR1 is SGHTA and CDR2 FQGNSA. Trimming removed 4 bases at V and 0 bases at J, with 10 bases between. CDR3 in DNA: TGTGCCAGCAGCTCAGGAGGCAGCTCCTACAATGAGCAGTTCTTC. Protein sequence: CASSSGGSSYNEQFF. Together with reference TRBV7-2 and TRBJ2-1, the CDR3 gives the full variable domain: GAGVSQSPSNKVTEKGKDVELRCDPISGHTALYWYRQSLGQGLEFLIYFQGNSAPDKSGLPSDRFSAERTGGSVSTLTIQRTQQEDSAVYLCASSSGGSSYNEQFFGPGTRLTVL.

This sequence joins TRBV19 and TRBJ1-1; possible D gene TRBD1, 6 bases. V was clipped by 3 bases and J by 11 bases, with 25 bases between them. The germline CDR1 and CDR2 sequences are LNHDA and SQIVND (reference sequence). CDR3 length equals 16 residues. CDR3 nucleotides: TGTGCCAGTAGTATCCTCCCCGGAGGGGGTTATTCTCCGGCTTTCTTT. Translation: CASSILPGGGYSPAFF.

The V and J genes are TRBV4-1 and TRBJ2-7; D is unclear. Germline V gives CDR1 MGHRA, CDR2 YSYEKL. The CDR3 is 14 residues long. V dropped 1 base and J dropped 0 bases, with 7 bases sitting between them. CDR3 in DNA: TGCGCCAGCAGCCAAGGGCGGAGCTCCTACGAGCAGTACTTC. Amino acids: CASSQGRSSYEQYF.

In this sample, this clone turned up once. This chain connects TRBV18 to TRBJ1-5; no clear D gene. The V gene lost 0 bases and the J gene lost 11 bases, with 14 bases spanning the gap. The CDR3 extends over 14 amino acids. Germline CDR1 and CDR2: KGHSH and LQKENI. CDR3 sequence (DNA): TGTGCCAGCTCACCACCGTCGGTTCCGAGGGCCCAGCATTTT. It specifies CASSPPSVPRAQHF.

V usage is TRBV5-1 and J usage is TRBJ2-1; 13 bases line up with TRBD2. The CDR3 consists of 17 residues. From germline, CDR1 is SGHRS and CDR2 YFSETQ. V was pared by 3 bases and J by 6 bases, with 9 bases of the junction left unmatched. CDR3 in DNA: TGCGCCAGCAGCTGGGGACTAGCGGGACCCTACGGCAATGAGCAGTTCTTC. The encoded protein is CASSWGLAGPYGNEQFF.

In this sample, this clone turned up once. V gene TRBV5-1 combines with J gene TRBJ2-1; TRBD2 agrees at 11 bases. The CDR3 is 16 residues long. V lost 2 bases, J lost 4 bases, and 5 bases stayed unmatched. The germline gives CDR1 SGHRS, CDR2 YFSETQ. As DNA, the CDR3 is TGCGCCAGCAGCTTTAATAGCGGGAGGGCTTACAATGAGCAGTTCTTC. This gives the protein CASSFNSGRAYNEQFF. Full variable domain (missing parts from reference TRBV5-1 and TRBJ2-1): KAGVTQTPRYLIKTRGQQVTLSCSPISGHRSVSWYQQTPGQGLQFLFEYFSETQRNKGNFPGRFSGRQFSNSRSEMNVSTLELGDSALYLCASSFNSGRAYNEQFFGPGTRLTVL.

The J gene is TRBJ2-1, the V gene TRBV19; D could derive from TRBD1 or TRBD2 (5 bases each). This CDR3 contains 15 residues. V was clipped by 5 bases and J by 8 bases, with 19 bases between them. The V gene's germline CDR1 is LNHDA and CDR2 SQIVND (reference sequence). In DNA form, the CDR3 reads TGTGCCAGTAGTTGGGGTGGGACGGCAAGGGATGAGCAGTTCTTC. Protein: CASSWGGTARDEQFF.

The rearrangement links TRBV6-5 to TRBJ1-6; possibly TRBD1 for D (6 bases). The CDR3 is made up of 14 amino acids. The germline V gene encodes CDR1 MNHEY and CDR2 SVGAGI. The germline V and J ends were trimmed by 6 bases and 6 bases, with 12 bases remaining between them. CDR3 nucleotides: TGTGCCAGCAGCCGACAGGTAGTTAATTCACCCCTCCACTTT. It yields the protein CASSRQVVNSPLHF.

The chain is built from TRBV4-1 and TRBJ1-2; D gene ambiguous. CDR3 length: 14 amino acids. CDR1 is MGHRA and CDR2 is YSYEKL in the germline V gene. V lost 0 bases and J 3 bases, leaving 8 bases between the germline ends. CDR3 bases: TGCGCCAGCAGCCAAGACAGCTCTCACTATGGCTACACCTTC. This translates into CASSQDSSHYGYTF.

The chain couples TRBV4-1 to TRBJ2-7; the D gene is possibly TRBD1 (5 bases). CDR1 is MGHRA and CDR2 is YSYEKL in the germline V gene. The CDR3 contains 14 residues. Trimming removed 0 bases from V and 2 bases from J, with 8 bases in between. This chain's CDR3 is CASSQDRDTYEQYF. CDR3 coding DNA: TGCGCCAGCAGCCAAGACAGGGATACCTACGAGCAGTACTTC.

The chain employs TRBV28 and TRBJ1-5; 10 nucleotides line up with TRBD1. The CDR3 has 18 residues. V lost 7 bases, J lost 2 bases, and 14 bases stayed unmatched. Per the germline V gene, CDR1 is MDHEN and CDR2 is SYDVKM. The CDR3 bases are TGTGCCAGCAATACCCCGGGACAGGGGTATTTGGGCAATCAGCCCCAGCATTTT. It encodes CASNTPGQGYLGNQPQHF.

There are a few counts of this clone. The chain is built from TRBV27 and TRBJ2-1; the D gene is possibly TRBD1 (5 bases). CDR3 length equals 17 residues. Germline lookup yields CDR1 MNHEY and CDR2 SMNVEV (reference sequence). The V end lost 0 bases, the J end lost 0 bases, and 12 bases lay between the germline ends. The CDR3 DNA is TGTGCCAGCAGTTTATCGCTATACAGGAGCTCCTACAATGAGCAGTTCTTC. The encoded protein is CASSLSLYRSSYNEQFF.

The chain combines TRBV19 with TRBJ1-1; no definite D call. Trimming removed 7 bases from V and 2 bases from J, with 11 bases in between. The CDR3 covers 13 residues. Germline assignment: CDR1 LNHDA and CDR2 SQIVND (reference sequence). CDR3 residues: CASMQVSNTEAFF. The CDR3 bases are TGTGCCAGTATGCAGGTCAGTAACACTGAAGCTTTCTTT.

This chain connects TRBV14 to TRBJ1-6; D uncertain. This CDR3 contains 14 residues. Trimming left V 1 base short and J 9 bases short, with 10 bases between. Per the germline V gene, CDR1 is SGHDN and CDR2 is FVKESK. CDR3: CASSQGALGSPLHF. The CDR3 DNA reads TGTGCCAGCAGCCAAGGGGCCCTCGGTTCACCCCTCCACTTT.

The chain has TRBV23-1 and TRBJ1-2; maybe TRBD1 (6 bases). TRBV23-1 is assigned to the ORF class and has an uncertain function. This CDR3 has 16 amino acids. V lost 0 bases and J lost 6, with 17 bases in between. CDR3 residues: CASSQSLQGPTDGYTF. CDR3 DNA: TGCGCCAGCAGTCAATCGCTACAGGGCCCGACGGATGGCTACACCTTC.